The entry below describes one T cell receptor (beta chain). Its antigen is still unknown. This specimen belongs to a study of T cell responses to AZD1222 COVID-19 vaccine. Study-level points and caveats: Donors were chiefly white British, with a greater number of females, and clonal diversity was perhaps underestimated.

Measured with immunoSEQ multiplex PCR; TCRdb has only the in-frame clones, and not every one. In the table there are about 17,000 clones, more than 70% of which are singletons. Trimming took off 0 bases at V and 1 base at J, with 24 bases between the two ends. CDR3 length equals 20 residues. Germline assignment: CDR1 MNHEY and CDR2 SVGEGT. The sample in question was peripheral blood, obtained 28 days after the second AZD1222 dose. This rearrangement joins TRBV6-2 or TRBV6-3 to TRBJ1-1; no definite D call. This receptor was obtained from an adult who received the AZD1222 COVID-19 vaccine. CDR3 in amino acids: CASSYSIGALIRHGNTEAFF. The CDR3 DNA sequence: TGTGCCAGCAGTTACTCGATTGGTGCGCTGATCCGTCATGGGAACACTGAAGCTTTCTTT.